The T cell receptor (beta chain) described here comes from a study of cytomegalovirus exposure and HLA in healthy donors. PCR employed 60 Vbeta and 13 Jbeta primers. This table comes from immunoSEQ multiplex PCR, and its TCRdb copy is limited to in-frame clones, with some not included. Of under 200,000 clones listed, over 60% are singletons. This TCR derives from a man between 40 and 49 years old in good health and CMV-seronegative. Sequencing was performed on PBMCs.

The DNA of the CDR3 is TGTGCCAGCTCACCCAATCGAGCGGGAGGGCCGCGAGATACGCAGTATTTT. Translation: CASSPNRAGGPRDTQYF. The gene calls are TRBV18 and TRBJ2-3; 10 nucleotides agree with TRBD2. V gave up 3 bases and J gave up 5 bases; unmatched junction bases: 11. The germline CDR1 and CDR2 sequences are KGHSH and LQKENI. The CDR3 extends over 17 amino acids.